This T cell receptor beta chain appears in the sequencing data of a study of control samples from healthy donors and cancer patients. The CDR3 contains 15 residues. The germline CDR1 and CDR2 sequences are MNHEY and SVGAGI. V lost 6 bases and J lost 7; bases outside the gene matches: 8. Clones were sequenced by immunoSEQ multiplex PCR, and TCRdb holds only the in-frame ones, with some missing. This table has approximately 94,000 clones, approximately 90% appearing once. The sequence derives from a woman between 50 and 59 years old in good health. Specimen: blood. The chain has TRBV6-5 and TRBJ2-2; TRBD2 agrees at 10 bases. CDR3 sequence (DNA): TGTGCCAGCAGGGCACTAGCGGGAAGAAACGGGGAGCTGTTTTTT. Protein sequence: CASRALAGRNGELFF.